Below are 18 T cell receptor beta chains sequenced from a single sample in a study of a mutant IDH1 vaccine in newly diagnosed glioma. Repertoires were generated with immunoSEQ multiplex PCR, while TCRdb's copy carries only in-frame clones and drops some. The sample yields 45,000 to 65,000 clones, less than 75% seen once. These receptors are not linked to any known antigen. The time point here: week 47, end of study. A 20-mer mutant IDH1 peptide at 300 ug was injected subcutaneously with topical imiquimod. The material was peripheral blood mononuclear cells (PBMCs), obtained from a glioma patient whose treatment included an IDH1 peptide vaccine. Source of these receptors: a man between 40 and 49 years old with glioma. Some clones in this sample may be carry-over from other donors' samples.

This clone showed up just a few times. Written as DNA, the CDR3 is TGTGCCAGCAGCTTGGTGGGGAGGGCCACTGAAGCTTTCTTT. Protein: CASSLVGRATEAFF. The chain recombines TRBV5-5 with TRBJ1-1; D is unclear. The CDR3 extends over 14 amino acids. V was shortened by 0 bases and J by 4 bases, with 10 bases between the two germline ends. Germline CDR1 is SGHKS and CDR2 is YYEKEE (reference sequence). Combining the CDR3 with reference TRBV5-5 and TRBJ1-1 gives the whole variable domain DAGVTQSPTHLIKTRGQQVTLRCSPISGHKSVSWYQQVLGQGPQFIFQYYEKEERGRGNFPDRFSARQFPNYSSELNVNALLLGDSALYLCASSLVGRATEAFFGQGTRLTVV.

The chain links TRBV6-5 to TRBJ1-5; D gene uncertain. Germline V lookup: CDR1 MNHEY, CDR2 SVGAGI. V was trimmed by 0 bases and J by 7 bases, leaving 10 bases between them. The CDR3 runs to 14 residues. This chain's CDR3 is CASSYSPTGQPQHF. The CDR3 DNA is TGTGCCAGCAGTTACTCGCCGACCGGGCAGCCCCAGCATTTT.

Only a few counts were recorded for this clone. The chain carries TRBV5-1 and TRBJ1-1; D gene unclear. The CDR3 has 13 residues. V lost 0 bases, J lost 2 bases, and 5 bases lay in between. Germline-derived CDR1 and CDR2 are SGHRS and YFSETQ. The CDR3 nucleotides are TGCGCCAGCAGCTTGGGCTCAAACACTGAAGCTTTCTTT. Its protein product is CASSLGSNTEAFF.

V gene TRBV21-1 combines with J gene TRBJ1-1. TRBV21-1 is given as a pseudogene. CDR3 length: 17 amino acids. CDR3 in DNA: TGTGCCAGCAGCAAATGGACCCACGGGTCCAGGAACACTGAAGCTTTCTTT. Protein product: CASSKWTHGSRNTEAFF.

This clone was picked up one time. The CDR3 reads CASSPPWGTGAYEQYF. The CDR3, as DNA: TGTGCCAGCAGCCCCCCCTGGGGGACGGGGGCCTACGAGCAGTACTTC. This rearrangement joins TRBV14 to TRBJ2-7; a possible D gene is TRBD2 (6 bases). V lost 4 bases to trimming and J lost 2 bases, with 18 bases between them. Germline V CDR1 and CDR2: SGHDN, FVKESK. The CDR3 length is 16 residues.

The V gene is TRBV29-1, the J gene TRBJ1-3; D is undetermined. Germline V CDR1 and CDR2: SQVTM, ANQGSEA. The CDR3 spans 12 residues. As DNA, the CDR3 is TGCAGGGGTTGGGGATGGGAAAACACCATATATTTT. This encodes CRGWGWENTIYF.

V and J are TRBV7-9 and TRBJ2-7; 9 nucleotides agree with TRBD1. V trimming: 5 bases; J trimming: 2 bases; junction bases outside the gene matches: 4. The CDR3 runs 14 residues. Germline CDR1 SEHNR, CDR2 FQNEAQ (reference sequence). The CDR3 here is CASSPRDRAYEQYF. The CDR3 DNA reads TGTGCCAGCAGCCCCCGGGACAGGGCCTACGAGCAGTACTTC.

The rearrangement uses TRBV9 and TRBJ1-2, with TRBD1 as a possible D gene (6 bases). V dropped 0 bases and J dropped 7 bases, with 13 bases sitting between them. Germline V gene lookup returns CDR1 SGDLS and CDR2 YYNGEE. The CDR3 is made up of 14 amino acids. Here the CDR3 reads CASSVGTGMRGYTF. CDR3 DNA sequence: TGTGCCAGCAGCGTAGGAACAGGGATGCGTGGCTACACCTTC.

The V call is TRBV18, the J call TRBJ2-2; no reliable D call. Germline V gives CDR1 KGHSH, CDR2 LQKENI. The CDR3 has 11 residues. V was shortened by 3 bases and J by 6 bases, with 2 bases between the two germline ends. The CDR3 spells CASSPPGELFF. The CDR3 DNA reads as TGTGCCAGCTCACCTCCCGGGGAGCTGTTTTTT.

J is TRBJ1-5 and V is TRBV2, with TRBD1 matching over 8 bases. The CDR3 covers 17 residues. Germline V CDR1 and CDR2: SNHLY, FYNNEI. With V trimmed by 1 base and J by 0 bases, 5 bases remained unmatched. CDR3 amino acids: CASSEGQGLNSNQPQHF. Here the CDR3 DNA reads TGTGCCAGCAGTGAAGGACAGGGGCTAAATAGCAATCAGCCCCAGCATTTT.

The V gene is TRBV29-1, the J gene TRBJ1-2, with 7 bases identical to TRBD1. CDR1 and CDR2 (germline): SQVTM, ANQGSEA. The CDR3 consists of 13 residues. V shed 6 bases, J shed 3 bases, and the junction held 7 bases outside the gene matches. CDR3 residues: CSVLPGGHYGYTF. The DNA of the CDR3 is TGCAGCGTACTACCAGGGGGACACTATGGCTACACCTTC.

The genes are TRBV7-9 and TRBJ1-1; D unclear. The CDR3 covers 13 residues. V lost 5 bases to trimming and J lost 7 bases, with 14 bases between them. Germline CDR1 and CDR2: SEHNR and FQNEAQ (reference sequence). The CDR3 coding sequence is TGTGCCAGCAGCCCCCGAGGGATTCATGAAGCTTTCTTT. Encoded protein: CASSPRGIHEAFF.

The J gene is TRBJ1-1, the V gene TRBV5-6, with a weak D call TRBD1 (6 bases). The germline gives CDR1 SGHDT, CDR2 YYEEEE. Trimming cost V 4 bases and J 1 base, with 14 bases left between them. This CDR3 region has 15 residues. The CDR3 here is CASSRRGAGNTEAFF. The CDR3, as DNA: TGTGCCAGCAGCCGGCGGGGGGCTGGGAACACTGAAGCTTTCTTT. Filled out from reference TRBV5-6 and TRBJ1-1, the complete variable domain reads DAGVTQSPTHLIKTRGQQVTLRCSPKSGHDTVSWYQQALGQGPQFIFQYYEEEERQRGNFPDRFSGHQFPNYSSELNVNALLLGDSALYLCASSRRGAGNTEAFFGQGTRLTVV.

This rearrangement joins TRBV5-1 to TRBJ2-3; no clear D gene. Germline-derived CDR1 and CDR2 are SGHRS and YFSETQ. The germline V and J ends were trimmed by 2 bases and 5 bases, with 12 bases remaining between them. This CDR3 is 14 amino acids long. The CDR3 coding sequence is TGCGCCAGCAGCTTTTCCAGCTTGGAAGATACGCAGTATTTT. It encodes CASSFSSLEDTQYF.

In this sample, this clone turned up a few times. The V call is TRBV18, the J call TRBJ1-4, with D unresolved. Germline CDR1 and CDR2: KGHSH and LQKENI. The CDR3 has 14 amino acids. V shed 3 bases and J shed 10 bases, with 15 bases lying between them. CDR3 nucleotides: TGTGCCAGCTCACCCCGGGAGGCCCGGGGAAAACTGTTTTTT. Translating it yields CASSPREARGKLFF.

This chain connects TRBV5-1 to TRBJ1-2; D unresolved. V was clipped by 5 bases and J by 6 bases, with 14 bases between them. The CDR3 length is 13 residues. Germline values: CDR1 SGHRS, CDR2 YFSETQ. The CDR3 coding sequence is TGCGCCAGCAGTTTTGACTGGGCACATGGCTACACCTTC. Its protein is CASSFDWAHGYTF.

The chain joins TRBV5-1 to TRBJ2-6; D unresolved. The CDR3 is 15 amino acids. The V gene's germline CDR1 is SGHRS and CDR2 YFSETQ. Trimming shortened V by 1 base and J by 4 bases, and 9 bases separated the two germline ends. The CDR3 bases are TGCGCCAGCAGCTTGATTGAGTCAGGGGCCAACGTCCTGACTTTC. Translating it yields CASSLIESGANVLTF.

The chain joins TRBV6-5 to TRBJ1-1, with unresolved D. The CDR3 is 14 residues long. The germline CDR1 and CDR2 sequences are MNHEY and SVGAGI. Trimming removed 0 bases from V and 1 base from J, with 6 bases in between. CDR3: CASSYSPGNTEAFF. CDR3 bases: TGTGCCAGCAGTTACTCGCCAGGGAACACTGAAGCTTTCTTT.